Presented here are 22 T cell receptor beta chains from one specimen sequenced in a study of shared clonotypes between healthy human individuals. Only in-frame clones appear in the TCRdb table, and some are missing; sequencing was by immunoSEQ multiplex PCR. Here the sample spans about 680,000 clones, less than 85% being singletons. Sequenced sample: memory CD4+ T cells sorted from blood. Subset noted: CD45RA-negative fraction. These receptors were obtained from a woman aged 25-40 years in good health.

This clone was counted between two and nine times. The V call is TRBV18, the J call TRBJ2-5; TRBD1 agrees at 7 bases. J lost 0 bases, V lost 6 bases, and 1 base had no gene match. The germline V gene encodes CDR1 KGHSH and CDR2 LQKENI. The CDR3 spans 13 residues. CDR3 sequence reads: CASSQGDQETQYF. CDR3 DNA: TGTGCCAGCTCCCAGGGGGACCAAGAGACCCAGTACTTC.

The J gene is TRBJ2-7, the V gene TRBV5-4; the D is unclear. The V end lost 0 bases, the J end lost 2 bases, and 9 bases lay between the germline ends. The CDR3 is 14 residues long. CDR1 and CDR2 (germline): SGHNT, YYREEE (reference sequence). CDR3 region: CASSLAGLAYEQYF. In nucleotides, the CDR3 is TGTGCCAGCAGCTTGGCAGGCCTAGCCTACGAGCAGTACTTC.

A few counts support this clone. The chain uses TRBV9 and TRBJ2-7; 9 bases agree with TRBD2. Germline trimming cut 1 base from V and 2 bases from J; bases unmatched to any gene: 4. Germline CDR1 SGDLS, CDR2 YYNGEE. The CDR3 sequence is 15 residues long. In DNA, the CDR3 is TGTGCCAGCAGCGTACATAGCGGGAGCGCCTACGAGCAGTACTTC. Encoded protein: CASSVHSGSAYEQYF.

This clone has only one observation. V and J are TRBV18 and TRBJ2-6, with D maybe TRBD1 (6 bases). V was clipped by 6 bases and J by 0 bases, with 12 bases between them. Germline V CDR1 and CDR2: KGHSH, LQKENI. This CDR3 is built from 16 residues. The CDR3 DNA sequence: TGTGCCAGCTCGCCGGGACACCGCTCTGGGGCCAACGTCCTGACTTTC. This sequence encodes CASSPGHRSGANVLTF.

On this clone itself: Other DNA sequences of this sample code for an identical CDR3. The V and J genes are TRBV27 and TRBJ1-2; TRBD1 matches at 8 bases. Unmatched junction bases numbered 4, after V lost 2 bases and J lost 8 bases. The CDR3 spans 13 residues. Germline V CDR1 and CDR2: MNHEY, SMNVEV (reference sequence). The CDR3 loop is CASSLQGARGYTF. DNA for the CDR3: TGTGCCAGCAGTTTACAGGGGGCGCGGGGCTACACCTTC.

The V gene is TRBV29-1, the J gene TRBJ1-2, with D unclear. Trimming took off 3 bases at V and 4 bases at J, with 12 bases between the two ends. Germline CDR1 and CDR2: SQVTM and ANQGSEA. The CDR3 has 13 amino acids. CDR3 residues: CSVDVGSPYGYTF. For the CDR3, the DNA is TGCAGCGTTGATGTCGGCTCTCCCTATGGCTACACCTTC.

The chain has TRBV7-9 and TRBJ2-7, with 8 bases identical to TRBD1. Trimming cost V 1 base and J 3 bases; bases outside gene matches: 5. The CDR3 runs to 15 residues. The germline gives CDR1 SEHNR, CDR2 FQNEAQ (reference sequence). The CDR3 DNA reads TGTGCCAGCAGCTTAGGACAGGGGTCCAACTACGAGCAGTACTTC. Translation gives CASSLGQGSNYEQYF.

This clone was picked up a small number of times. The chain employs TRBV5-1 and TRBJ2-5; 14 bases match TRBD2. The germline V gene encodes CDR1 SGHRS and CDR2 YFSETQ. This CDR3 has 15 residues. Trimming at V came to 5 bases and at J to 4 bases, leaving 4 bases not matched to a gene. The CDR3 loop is CASRTSGREGETQYF. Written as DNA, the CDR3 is TGCGCCAGCAGGACTAGCGGGAGGGAGGGAGAGACCCAGTACTTC.

The CDR3 region has the DNA TGTGCCAGCAGCCAACTAGCCGGGACTAGCGGGTTTACCTACAATGAGCAGTTCTTC. Amino acids: CASSQLAGTSGFTYNEQFF. The genes are TRBV4-2 and TRBJ2-1; 12 bases match TRBD2. The CDR3 runs 19 residues. Trimming removed 2 bases from V and 2 bases from J; junction bases left unmatched: 10. Germline V gene lookup returns CDR1 LGHNA and CDR2 YNFKEQ.

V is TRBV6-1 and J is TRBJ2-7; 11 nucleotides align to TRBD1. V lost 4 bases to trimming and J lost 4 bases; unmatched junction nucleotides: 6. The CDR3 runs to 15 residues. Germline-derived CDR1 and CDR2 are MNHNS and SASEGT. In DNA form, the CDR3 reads TGTGCCAGCAGTGCCGGACAGGGGGCTAGGTACGAGCAGTACTTC. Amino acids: CASSAGQGARYEQYF.

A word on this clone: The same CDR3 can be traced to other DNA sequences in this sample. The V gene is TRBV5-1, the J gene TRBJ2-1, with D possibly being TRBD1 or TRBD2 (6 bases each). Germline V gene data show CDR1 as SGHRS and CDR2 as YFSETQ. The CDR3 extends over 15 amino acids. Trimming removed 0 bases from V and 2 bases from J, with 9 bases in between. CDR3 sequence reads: CASSLDRGAYNEQFF. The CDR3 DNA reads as TGCGCCAGCAGCTTGGATAGGGGGGCCTACAATGAGCAGTTCTTC.

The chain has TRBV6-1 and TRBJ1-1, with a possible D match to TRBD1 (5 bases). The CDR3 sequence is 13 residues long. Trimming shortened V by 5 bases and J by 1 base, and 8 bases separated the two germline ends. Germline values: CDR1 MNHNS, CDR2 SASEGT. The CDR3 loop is CASSYTGNTEAFF. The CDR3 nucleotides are TGTGCCAGCAGTTATACAGGGAACACTGAAGCTTTCTTT.

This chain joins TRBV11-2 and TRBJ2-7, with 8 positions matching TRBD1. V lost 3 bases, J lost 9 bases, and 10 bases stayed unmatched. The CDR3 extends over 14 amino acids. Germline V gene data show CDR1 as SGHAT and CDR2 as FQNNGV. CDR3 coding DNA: TGTGCCAGCAGCTTGGGGACAGGCAAAACAGGGCAGTACTTC. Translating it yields CASSLGTGKTGQYF. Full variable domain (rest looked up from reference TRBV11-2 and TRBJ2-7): EAGVAQSPRYKIIEKRQSVAFWCNPISGHATLYWYQQILGQGPKLLIQFQNNGVVDDSQLPKDRFSAERLKGVDSTLKIQPAKLEDSAVYLCASSLGTGKTGQYFGPGTRLTVT.

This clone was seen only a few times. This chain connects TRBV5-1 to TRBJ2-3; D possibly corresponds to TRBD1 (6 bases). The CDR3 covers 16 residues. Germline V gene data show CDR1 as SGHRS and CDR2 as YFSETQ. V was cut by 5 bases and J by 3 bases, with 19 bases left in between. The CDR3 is CASRRGSADWTDTQYF. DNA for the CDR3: TGCGCCAGCAGGAGGGGGAGTGCCGACTGGACAGATACGCAGTATTTT.

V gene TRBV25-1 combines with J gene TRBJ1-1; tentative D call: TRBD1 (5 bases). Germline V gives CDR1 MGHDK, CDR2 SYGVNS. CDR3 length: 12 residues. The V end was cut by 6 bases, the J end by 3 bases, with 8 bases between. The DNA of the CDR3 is TGTGCCAGCAGGGGACTTTACACTGAAGCTTTCTTT. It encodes CASRGLYTEAFF.

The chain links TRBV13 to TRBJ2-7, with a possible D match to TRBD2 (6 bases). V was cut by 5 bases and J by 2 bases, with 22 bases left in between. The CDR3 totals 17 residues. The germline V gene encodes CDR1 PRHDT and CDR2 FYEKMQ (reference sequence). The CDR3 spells CASSPPVFGGSPYEQYF. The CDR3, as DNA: TGTGCCAGCAGCCCACCTGTTTTCGGGGGTTCCCCCTACGAGCAGTACTTC.

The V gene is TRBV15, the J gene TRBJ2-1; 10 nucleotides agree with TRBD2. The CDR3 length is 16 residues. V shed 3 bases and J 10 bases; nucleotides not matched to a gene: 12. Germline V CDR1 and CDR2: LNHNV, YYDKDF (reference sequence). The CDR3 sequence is CATSSSGLAGDGEQFF. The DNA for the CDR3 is TGTGCCACCAGCAGCTCAGGGCTAGCGGGAGACGGAGAGCAGTTCTTC.

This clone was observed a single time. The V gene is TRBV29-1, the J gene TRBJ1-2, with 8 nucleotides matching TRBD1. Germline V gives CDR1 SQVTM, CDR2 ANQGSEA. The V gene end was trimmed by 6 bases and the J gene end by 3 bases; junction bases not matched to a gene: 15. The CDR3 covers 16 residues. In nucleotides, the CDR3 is TGCAGCGTCCGATTACGACAGGGGCCCCTCCACTATGGCTACACCTTC. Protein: CSVRLRQGPLHYGYTF. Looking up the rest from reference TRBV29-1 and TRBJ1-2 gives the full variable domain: SAVISQKPSRDICQRGTSLTIQCQVDSQVTMMFWYRQQPGQSLTLIATANQGSEATYESGFVIDKFPISRPNLTFSTLTVSNMSPEDSSIYLCSVRLRQGPLHYGYTFGSGTRLTVV.

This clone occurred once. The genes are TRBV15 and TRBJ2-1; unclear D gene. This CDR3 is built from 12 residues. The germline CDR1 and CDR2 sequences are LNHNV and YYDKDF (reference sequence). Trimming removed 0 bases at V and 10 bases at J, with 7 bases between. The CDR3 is CATSRDFGEQFF. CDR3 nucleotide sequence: TGTGCCACCAGCAGAGACTTCGGGGAGCAGTTCTTC. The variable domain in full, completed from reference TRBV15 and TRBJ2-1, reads DAMVIQNPRYQVTQFGKPVTLSCSQTLNHNVMYWYQQKSSQAPKLLFHYYDKDFNNEADTPDNFQSRRPNTSFCFLDIRSPGLGDTAMYLCATSRDFGEQFFGPGTRLTVL.

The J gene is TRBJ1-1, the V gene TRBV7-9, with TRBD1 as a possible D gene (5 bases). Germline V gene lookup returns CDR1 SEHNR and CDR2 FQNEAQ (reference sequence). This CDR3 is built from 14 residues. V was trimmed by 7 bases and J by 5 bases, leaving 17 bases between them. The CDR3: CASKAGNRGTEAFF. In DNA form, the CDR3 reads TGTGCCAGCAAAGCAGGGAACAGAGGAACTGAAGCTTTCTTT.

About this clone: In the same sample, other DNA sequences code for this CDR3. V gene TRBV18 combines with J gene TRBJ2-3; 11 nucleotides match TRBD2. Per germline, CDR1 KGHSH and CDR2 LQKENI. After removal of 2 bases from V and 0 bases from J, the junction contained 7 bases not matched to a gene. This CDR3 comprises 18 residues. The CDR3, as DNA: TGTGCCAGCTCACCAACACCGGGACTAGCGGCTAGCACAGATACGCAGTATTTT. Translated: CASSPTPGLAASTDTQYF. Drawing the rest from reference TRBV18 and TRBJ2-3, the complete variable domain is NAGVMQNPRHLVRRRGQEARLRCSPMKGHSHVYWYRQLPEEGLKFMVYLQKENIIDESGMPKERFSAEFPKEGPSILRIQQVVRGDSAAYFCASSPTPGLAASTDTQYFGPGTRLTVL.

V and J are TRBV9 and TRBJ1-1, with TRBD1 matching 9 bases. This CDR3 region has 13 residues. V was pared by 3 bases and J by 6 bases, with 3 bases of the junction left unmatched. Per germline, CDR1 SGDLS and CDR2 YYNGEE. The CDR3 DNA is TGTGCCAGCAGCGGAACAGGGGGCTCTGAAGCTTTCTTT. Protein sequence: CASSGTGGSEAFF.